This T cell receptor beta chain was documented in a study of OX40 agonist ivuxolimab in advanced cancers. Study-level background: A diagnosis of hepatocellular carcinoma, melanoma, renal cell or head and neck cancer was present in dose-escalation patients.

Measured with immunoSEQ multiplex PCR; TCRdb has only the in-frame clones, and not every one. The sample shows around 83,000 clones, 88% of them seen only once. Trimming stripped 5 bases from V and 5 bases from J, with 7 bases between. The CDR3 is 12 amino acids. Germline V CDR1 and CDR2: KGHSH, LQKENI. The chain couples TRBV18 to TRBJ2-1, with no clear D. The sample in question was CD4+ or CD8+ T cells sorted from blood, obtained in a trial of the OX40 agonist ivuxolimab. The receptor comes from an adult with an advanced solid tumor such as melanoma, head and neck, liver or kidney cancer. As DNA, the CDR3 is TGTGCCAGCTCAACAGACCACAATGAGCAGTTCTTC. This codes for CASSTDHNEQFF.